Detailed here is one TCR beta chain. Its antigen is currently not known. Base-call qualities are not available, and no considerably larger clone is one nucleotide away. Including cysteine and phenylalanine, the CDR3 has 14 amino acids. The entry retains the CDR3 DNA only, 42 bases that are in frame from base 1. Based on the germline V gene (reference sequence), the CDR1 and CDR2 sequences are SEHNR and FQNEAQ. The junction carries 10 bases between V and J, which are trimmed by 0 bases and 6 bases respectively. TCRbeta CDR3 regions were amplified from genomic DNA using the immunoSEQ Assay, a bias-controlled multiplex PCR. The authors' pipeline ran thus. The number of nucleated cells in each sample was estimated by amplification of reference gene primers within the assay. Sequence reads were collapsed and filtered to measure the absolute abundance of every unique TCRbeta CDR3 rearrangement. For each sample, productive Simpson clonality was calculated by taking the square root of Simpson's diversity index across productive rearrangements. TCRdb holds this immuneACCESS table with in-frame rearrangements only. Some clones are missing; in checked studies, unresolved V genes explain under half, and the rest has no known cause. That table is the source of V, J and clone size, and D and trimming were worked out from the DNA. This sample gives 150,000 to 200,000 clones in total; around 87% of them show up just once. Roughly 7% of the sample is in the top ten clones.

The data originate from a study of blood T cell repertoires in COVID-19 (dated by TCRdb to 2018 to 2020). Background on the whole study: The collaborator samples originated in the United States, Italy and Spain and spanned the acute and convalescent phases of COVID-19. The prospective study material was composed of cDNA or gDNA derived from T cells, B-cell-depleted T cells, or PBMCs. The dataset comprised deeply sampled blood TCRbeta repertoires from subjects exposed to, actively infected with, or recovered from COVID-19. The repertoires were released in a freely available public database meant as a resource for research on the immune response to SARS-CoV-2. The samples were drawn from the first 160 participants of the ongoing ImmuneRACE study and from some 1,300 subjects provided by 6 global collaborators. A de-identified subject ID, COVID-19 status, age in years and sex were almost always included in the sample metadata. Where HLA class I and class II types were available, the types were taken from metadata supplied by the sample provider, not from assay-based typing.

The collaborating institutions used their own protocols to collect whole blood in K2EDTA tubes. For TCRbeta analysis, collaborator samples were shipped as frozen whole blood, as isolated PBMCs, or as DNA extracted from either sample type. On the study overall, not on this receptor specifically: The amount of clinical and demographic metadata varied by source and participant and was provided uncurated.

This TCR was recovered from an elderly woman in a cohort sampled during active or convalescent COVID-19. The receptor chain draws on TRBV7-9 and TRBJ2-3; the D segment could be TRBD2, given 5 matching bases. The sequencing input was peripheral blood. The CDR3 reads CASSLASTRDTQYF. The DNA sequence is TGTGCCAGCAGCTTAGCCTCTACTAGGGATACGCAGTATTTT.